What follows are 14 T cell receptor beta chains derived from one specimen sequenced in a study of T cell changes during pregnancy in multiple sclerosis. Repertoires were generated with immunoSEQ multiplex PCR, while TCRdb's copy carries only in-frame clones and drops some. The sample has about 70,000 clones; over 90% are singletons. The sequenced sample was CD4+ T cells from peripheral blood mononuclear cells, obtained after pregnancy. The receptors originated from a female donor with multiple sclerosis, enrolled in a pregnancy study.

The chain has TRBV11-2 and TRBJ2-6, with unresolved D. V shed 1 base and J shed 0 bases, with 10 bases lying between them. From germline, CDR1 is SGHAT and CDR2 FQNNGV. The CDR3 is 17 residues long. The CDR3, as DNA: TGTGCCAGCAGCTTAGGCGTCCTGCACTCTGGGGCCAACGTCCTGACTTTC. It encodes CASSLGVLHSGANVLTF.

V is TRBV27 and J is TRBJ2-3, with 8 bases identical to TRBD2. Germline V gene lookup returns CDR1 MNHEY and CDR2 SMNVEV (reference sequence). The CDR3 sequence is 16 residues long. V shed 6 bases, J shed 3 bases, and the junction held 11 bases outside the gene matches. The CDR3 here is CASRRALAGWTDTQYF. The CDR3 DNA follows: TGTGCCAGCAGGCGCGCCCTAGCGGGTTGGACAGATACGCAGTATTTT.

V gene TRBV6-1 combines with J gene TRBJ2-6; TRBD1 might be the D (5 bases). The germline CDR1 and CDR2 sequences are MNHNS and SASEGT. This CDR3 has 15 amino acids. V was pared by 5 bases and J by 0 bases, with 8 bases between. DNA for the CDR3: TGTGCCAGCAGTCGACAGCGCTCTGGGGCCAACGTCCTGACTTTC. This encodes CASSRQRSGANVLTF.

The rearrangement links TRBV6-5 to TRBJ1-5; a possible D gene is TRBD1 (6 bases). The germline V gene encodes CDR1 MNHEY and CDR2 SVGAGI. V was clipped by 10 bases and J by 4 bases, with 11 bases between them. This CDR3 has 12 residues. The CDR3 DNA is TGTGCCACGAAACAGGGAAATCAGCCCCAGCATTTT. It codes for CATKQGNQPQHF.

The CDR3 here is CASSSPTLQGGSRRYTF. The CDR3 DNA reads TGTGCCAGCAGTTCCCCCACACTACAGGGGGGGAGTAGGAGGTACACCTTC. The chain employs TRBV27 and TRBJ1-2; 8 bases are shared with TRBD1. The junction had 21 bases not matched to a gene; V was cut back by 4 bases and J by 11 bases. This CDR3 has 17 amino acids. The germline V gene has CDR1 MNHEY and CDR2 SMNVEV (reference sequence).

This sequence joins TRBV7-9 and TRBJ2-5; unclear D gene. The CDR3 runs to 12 residues. Germline CDR1 reads SEHNR; CDR2 reads FQNEAQ (reference sequence). V lost 8 bases, J lost 1 base, and 8 bases lay in between. The DNA for the CDR3 is TGTGCCAGCGGGCTTTCCCAAGAGACCCAGTACTTC. Its translation: CASGLSQETQYF. The variable domain in full, completed from reference TRBV7-9 and TRBJ2-5, reads DTGVSQNPRHKITKRGQNVTFRCDPISEHNRLYWYRQTLGQGPEFLTYFQNEAQLEKSRLLSDRFSAERPKGSFSTLEIQRTEQGDSAMYLCASGLSQETQYFGPGTRLLVL.

This chain connects TRBV19 to TRBJ2-1, with D possibly matching TRBD1 (5 bases). CDR3 size: 14 residues. Per the germline V gene, CDR1 is LNHDA and CDR2 is SQIVND (reference sequence). V lost 3 bases and J 6 bases, leaving 12 bases between the germline ends. The CDR3 sequence: CASSMKLGLNEQFF. The CDR3 DNA reads as TGTGCCAGTAGTATGAAACTGGGGCTCAATGAGCAGTTCTTC.

The chain has TRBV7-9 and TRBJ2-3; D not certain. V was trimmed by 3 bases and J by 0 bases, leaving 7 bases between them. CDR3 size: 14 residues. In germline, CDR1 is SEHNR, CDR2 FQNEAQ (reference sequence). CDR3 sequence (DNA): TGTGCCAGCAGCTTGGGCCTTAGCACAGATACGCAGTATTTT. Protein product: CASSLGLSTDTQYF.

V is TRBV5-4 and J is TRBJ1-2, with TRBD1 matching 7 bases. The length of the CDR3 is 15 residues. Germline values: CDR1 SGHNT, CDR2 YYREEE (reference sequence). The V segment lost 4 bases and the J segment 1 base; nucleotides outside the gene matches: 7. The CDR3 sequence is CASSPRQGINYGYTF. The CDR3 bases are TGTGCCAGCAGCCCCCGACAGGGTATTAACTATGGCTACACCTTC.

V and J are TRBV18 and TRBJ2-7; 12 positions match TRBD2. This CDR3 is 16 amino acids long. Germline CDR1 and CDR2: KGHSH and LQKENI. V dropped 4 bases and J dropped 5; count of bases not matched to a gene: 9. The DNA for the CDR3 is TGTGCCAGCTCACTTCGGACTAGCGGGAAGAGCCACGAGCAGTACTTC. This codes for CASSLRTSGKSHEQYF.

This rearrangement joins TRBV15 to TRBJ2-3, with 14 bases lining up with TRBD2. V dropped 4 bases and J dropped 1; count of bases not matched to a gene: 10. The CDR3 totals 19 residues. Germline V lookup: CDR1 LNHNV, CDR2 YYDKDF (reference sequence). Written as DNA, the CDR3 is TGTGCCACCAGCACCGAGAAGGGACTAGCGGGAGCCCGCACAGATACGCAGTATTTT. Translating it yields CATSTEKGLAGARTDTQYF.

The DNA of the CDR3 is TGTGCCAGCTCCGGGACAGGTCTCGAGACCCAGTACTTC. Protein product: CASSGTGLETQYF. The V call is TRBV6-1, the J call TRBJ2-5, with TRBD1 matching over 8 bases. The trim removed 8 bases at V and 5 bases at J, leaving 7 bases unmatched. The CDR3 covers 13 residues. CDR1 is MNHNS and CDR2 is SASEGT in the germline V gene.

CDR3 nucleotide sequence: TGTGCCAGCAGACCTCGGACAGGGATGAACACTGAAGCTTTCTTT. It specifies CASRPRTGMNTEAFF. J is TRBJ1-1 and V is TRBV6-5; 8 bases match TRBD1. V shed 6 bases, J shed 0 bases, and the junction held 6 bases outside the gene matches. CDR3 length equals 15 residues. Germline lookup yields CDR1 MNHEY and CDR2 SVGAGI.

CDR3 coding DNA: TGTGCCAGCAGTTTAAGGGGTGAAAAACTGTTTTTT. Amino acid sequence: CASSLRGEKLFF. The rearrangement uses TRBV27 and TRBJ1-4, with D possibly TRBD1 on 5 matching bases. V lost 2 bases, J lost 7 bases, and 5 bases lay in between. The CDR3 loop spans 12 amino acids. The germline CDR1 and CDR2 sequences are MNHEY and SMNVEV (reference sequence).